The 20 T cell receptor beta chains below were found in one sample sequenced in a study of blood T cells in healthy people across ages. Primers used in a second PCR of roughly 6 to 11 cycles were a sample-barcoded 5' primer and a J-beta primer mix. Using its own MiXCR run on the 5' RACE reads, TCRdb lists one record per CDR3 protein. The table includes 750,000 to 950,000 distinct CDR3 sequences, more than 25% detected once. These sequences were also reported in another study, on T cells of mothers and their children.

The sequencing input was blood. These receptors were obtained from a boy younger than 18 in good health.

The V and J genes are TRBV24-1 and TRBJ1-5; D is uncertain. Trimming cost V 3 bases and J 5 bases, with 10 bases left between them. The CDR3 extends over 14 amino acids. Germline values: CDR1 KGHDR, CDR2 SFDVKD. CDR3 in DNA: TGTGCCACCAGTGATGGACTCCGGGATCAGCCCCAGCATTTT. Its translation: CATSDGLRDQPQHF.

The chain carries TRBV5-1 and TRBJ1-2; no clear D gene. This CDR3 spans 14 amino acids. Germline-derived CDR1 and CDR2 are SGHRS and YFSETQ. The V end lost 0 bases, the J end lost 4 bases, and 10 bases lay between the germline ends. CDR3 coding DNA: TGCGCCAGCAGCTTGGAGTGGGATCCCTATGGCTACACCTTC. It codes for CASSLEWDPYGYTF. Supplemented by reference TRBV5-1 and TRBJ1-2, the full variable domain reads KAGVTQTPRYLIKTRGQQVTLSCSPISGHRSVSWYQQTPGQGLQFLFEYFSETQRNKGNFPGRFSGRQFSNSRSEMNVSTLELGDSALYLCASSLEWDPYGYTFGSGTRLTVV.

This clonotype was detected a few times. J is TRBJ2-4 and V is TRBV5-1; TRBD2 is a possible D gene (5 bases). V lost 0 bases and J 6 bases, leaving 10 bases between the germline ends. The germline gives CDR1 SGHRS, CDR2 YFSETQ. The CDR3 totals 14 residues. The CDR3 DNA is TGCGCCAGCAGCTTGGAGGGAGCGAGAAACATTCAGTACTTC. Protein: CASSLEGARNIQYF. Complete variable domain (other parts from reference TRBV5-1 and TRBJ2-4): KAGVTQTPRYLIKTRGQQVTLSCSPISGHRSVSWYQQTPGQGLQFLFEYFSETQRNKGNFPGRFSGRQFSNSRSEMNVSTLELGDSALYLCASSLEGARNIQYFGAGTRLSVL.

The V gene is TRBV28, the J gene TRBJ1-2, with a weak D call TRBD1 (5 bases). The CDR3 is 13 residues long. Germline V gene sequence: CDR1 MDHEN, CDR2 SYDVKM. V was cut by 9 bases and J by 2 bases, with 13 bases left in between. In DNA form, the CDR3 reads TGTGCCAGAAAGACAGCACCGAACTATGGCTACACCTTC. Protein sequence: CARKTAPNYGYTF.

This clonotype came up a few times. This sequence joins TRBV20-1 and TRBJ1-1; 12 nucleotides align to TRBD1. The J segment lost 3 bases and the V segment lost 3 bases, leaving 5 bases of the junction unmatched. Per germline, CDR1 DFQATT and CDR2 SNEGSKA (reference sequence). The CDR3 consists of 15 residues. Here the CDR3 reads CSARGTGGLYTEAFF. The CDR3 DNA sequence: TGCAGTGCTAGGGGGACAGGGGGCCTGTACACTGAAGCTTTCTTT.

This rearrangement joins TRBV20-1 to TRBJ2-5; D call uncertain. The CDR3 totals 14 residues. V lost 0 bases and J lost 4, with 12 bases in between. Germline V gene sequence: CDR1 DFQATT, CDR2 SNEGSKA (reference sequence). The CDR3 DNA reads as TGCAGTGCTAGAGATCCCACAGCCCGAGAGACCCAGTACTTC. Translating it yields CSARDPTARETQYF.

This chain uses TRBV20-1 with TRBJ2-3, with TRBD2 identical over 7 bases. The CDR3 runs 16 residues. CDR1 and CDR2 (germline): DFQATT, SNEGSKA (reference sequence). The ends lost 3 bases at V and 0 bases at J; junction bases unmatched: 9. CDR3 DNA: TGCAGTGCTAGTATTCCGGGAGGATTTAGCACAGATACGCAGTATTTT. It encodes CSASIPGGFSTDTQYF.

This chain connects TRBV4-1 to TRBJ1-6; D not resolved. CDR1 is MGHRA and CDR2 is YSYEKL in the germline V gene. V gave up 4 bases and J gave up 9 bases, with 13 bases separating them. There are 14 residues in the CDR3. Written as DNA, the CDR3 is TGCGCCAGCAGCCCGGGGTTTACGGGTTCACCCCTCCACTTT. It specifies CASSPGFTGSPLHF.

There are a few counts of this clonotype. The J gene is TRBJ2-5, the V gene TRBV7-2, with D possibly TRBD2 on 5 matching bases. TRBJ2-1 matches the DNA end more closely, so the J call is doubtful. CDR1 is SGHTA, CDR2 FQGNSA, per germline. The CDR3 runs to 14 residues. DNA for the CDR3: TGTGCCAGCAGCTTAGGGTATCGGGGAAATGAGCAGTTCTTC. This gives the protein CASSLGYRGNEQFF.

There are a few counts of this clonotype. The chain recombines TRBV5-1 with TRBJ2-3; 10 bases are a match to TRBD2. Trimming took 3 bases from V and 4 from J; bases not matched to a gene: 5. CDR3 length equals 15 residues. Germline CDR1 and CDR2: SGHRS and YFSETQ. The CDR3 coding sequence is TGCGCCAGCAGCTCCGTTGGACTAGCGGCAGATACGCAGTATTTT. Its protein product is CASSSVGLAADTQYF. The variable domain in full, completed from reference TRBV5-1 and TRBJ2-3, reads KAGVTQTPRYLIKTRGQQVTLSCSPISGHRSVSWYQQTPGQGLQFLFEYFSETQRNKGNFPGRFSGRQFSNSRSEMNVSTLELGDSALYLCASSSVGLAADTQYFGPGTRLTVL.

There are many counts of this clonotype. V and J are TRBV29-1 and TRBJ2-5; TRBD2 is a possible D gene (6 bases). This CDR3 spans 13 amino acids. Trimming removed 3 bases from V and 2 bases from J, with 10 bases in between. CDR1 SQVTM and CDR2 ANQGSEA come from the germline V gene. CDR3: CSVEGGRQETQYF. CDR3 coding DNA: TGCAGCGTTGAGGGGGGACGACAAGAGACCCAGTACTTC.

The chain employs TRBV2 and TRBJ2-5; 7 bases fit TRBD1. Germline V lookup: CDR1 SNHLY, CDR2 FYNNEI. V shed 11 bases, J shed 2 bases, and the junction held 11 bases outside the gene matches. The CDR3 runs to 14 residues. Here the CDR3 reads CASAGDSSQETQYF. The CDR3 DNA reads TGTGCCTCAGCCGGGGACAGCTCTCAAGAGACCCAGTACTTC.

The DNA of the CDR3 is TGTGCCAGCATCTCGAGTAGCAATCAGCCCCAGCATTTT. Its translation: CASISSSNQPQHF. This chain links TRBV12-3 or TRBV12-4 with TRBJ1-5; D call uncertain. Trimming stripped 7 bases from V and 0 bases from J, with 7 bases between. CDR3 size: 13 residues.

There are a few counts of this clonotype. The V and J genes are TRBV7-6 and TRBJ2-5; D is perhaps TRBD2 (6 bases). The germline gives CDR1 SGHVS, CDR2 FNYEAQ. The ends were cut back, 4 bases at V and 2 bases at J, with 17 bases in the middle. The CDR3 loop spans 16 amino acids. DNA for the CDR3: TGTGCCAGCAGCTCTTACGGGGCGGGGAGACAAGAGACCCAGTACTTC. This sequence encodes CASSSYGAGRQETQYF. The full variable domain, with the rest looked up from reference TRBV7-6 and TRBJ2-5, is GAGVSQSPRYKVTKRGQDVALRCDPISGHVSLYWYRQALGQGPEFLTYFNYEAQQDKSGLPNDRFSAERPEGSISTLTIQRTEQRDSAMYRCASSSYGAGRQETQYFGPGTRLLVL.

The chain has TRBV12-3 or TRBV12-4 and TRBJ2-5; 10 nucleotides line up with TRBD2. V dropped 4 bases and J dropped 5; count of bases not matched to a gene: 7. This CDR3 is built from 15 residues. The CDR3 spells CASSSQAGGLETQYF. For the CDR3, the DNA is TGTGCCAGCAGTTCCCAAGCGGGGGGGCTGGAGACCCAGTACTTC.

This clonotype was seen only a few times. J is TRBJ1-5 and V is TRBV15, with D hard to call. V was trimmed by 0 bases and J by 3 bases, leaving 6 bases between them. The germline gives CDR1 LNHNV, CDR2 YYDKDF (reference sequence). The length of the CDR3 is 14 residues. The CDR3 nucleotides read TGTGCCACCAGCAGAGATCTTCTCAATCAGCCCCAGCATTTT. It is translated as CATSRDLLNQPQHF.

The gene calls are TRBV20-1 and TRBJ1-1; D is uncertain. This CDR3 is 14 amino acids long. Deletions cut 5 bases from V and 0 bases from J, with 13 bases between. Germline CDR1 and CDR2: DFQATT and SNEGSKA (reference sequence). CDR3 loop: CSALRGGMNTEAFF. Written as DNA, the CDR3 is TGCAGTGCTCTCAGAGGAGGGATGAACACTGAAGCTTTCTTT.

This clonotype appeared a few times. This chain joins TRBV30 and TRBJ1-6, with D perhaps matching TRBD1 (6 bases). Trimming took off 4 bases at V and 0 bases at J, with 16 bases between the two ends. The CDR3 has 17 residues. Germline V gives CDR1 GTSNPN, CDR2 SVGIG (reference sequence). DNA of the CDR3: TGTGCCTGGATGGGGGCCAGGACTAGCTCCTATAATTCACCCCTCCACTTT. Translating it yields CAWMGARTSSYNSPLHF.

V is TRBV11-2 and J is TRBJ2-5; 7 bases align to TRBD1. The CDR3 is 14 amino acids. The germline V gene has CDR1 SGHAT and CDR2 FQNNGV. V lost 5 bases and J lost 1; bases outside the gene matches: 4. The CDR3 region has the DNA TGTGCCAGCAGCACAGGGGCCTTCCAAGAGACCCAGTACTTC. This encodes CASSTGAFQETQYF.

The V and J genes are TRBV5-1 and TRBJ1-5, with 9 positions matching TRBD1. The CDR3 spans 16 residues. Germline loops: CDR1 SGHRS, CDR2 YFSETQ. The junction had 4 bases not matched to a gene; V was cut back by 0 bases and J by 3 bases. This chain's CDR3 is CASSLGQGGNNQPQHF. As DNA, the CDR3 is TGCGCCAGCAGCTTGGGACAGGGGGGCAACAATCAGCCCCAGCATTTT. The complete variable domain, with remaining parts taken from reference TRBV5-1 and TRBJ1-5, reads KAGVTQTPRYLIKTRGQQVTLSCSPISGHRSVSWYQQTPGQGLQFLFEYFSETQRNKGNFPGRFSGRQFSNSRSEMNVSTLELGDSALYLCASSLGQGGNNQPQHFGDGTRLSIL.